This T cell receptor (beta chain) was identified during a study of T cells in Graves' hyperthyroidism and ophthalmopathy. PBMCs were obtained from 9 to 10 ml fresh peripheral blood. The V segment lost 1 base and the J segment 12 bases; nucleotides outside the gene matches: 14. There are 16 residues in the CDR3. Germline V gene data show CDR1 as DFQATT and CDR2 as SNEGSKA (reference sequence). Amplified TCR beta CDR3 regions came from RNA transcripts. TCR CDR3 regions were first amplified by RT-PCR with HTBI primers. TCRdb called the multiplex PCR reads again in MiXCR, with one record for every CDR3 protein. The sample shows around 700,000 distinct CDR3 sequences, around a sixth of them seen only once. This clonotype has a handful of counts.

This sequence joins TRBV20-1 and TRBJ2-1; 11 bases are a match to TRBD1. The origin of this receptor is a woman aged 50 to 60 with Graves' hyperthyroidism that later progressed to Graves' ophthalmopathy. Sequenced sample: blood. As DNA, the CDR3 is TGCAGTGCTAGAGCTTTCGGGACAGGGGGTCAAATGGCGCAGTTCTTC. It yields the protein CSARAFGTGGQMAQFF.